The entry below gives a single T cell receptor beta chain sequence along with its context. These data originate in a study of blood T cell repertoires in COVID-19. The overall study: Researchers got acute and convalescent COVID-19 samples from the United States, Italy and Spain. Sample material is recorded as cDNA or gDNA derived from T cells, B-cell-depleted T cells, or PBMCs.

The length of the CDR3 is 16 residues. Germline CDR1 SGDLS, CDR2 YYNGEE. Losses at the gene ends were 3 bases for V and 5 bases for J; bases not matched to a gene: 12. In the authors' methods: The assay estimated nucleated cells by amplifying reference gene primers. Sequenced by immunoSEQ multiplex PCR; TCRdb stores in-frame clones only, minus some. From that table come the V and J calls and clone size; the DNA was used to work out D and trimming. Of approximately 45,000 clones detected, about 90% appear once; the ten largest clones hold more than 4%. The rearrangement joins TRBV9 to TRBJ2-7, with 9 bases identical to TRBD2. This TCR was sampled from a human donor in a cohort sampled during active COVID-19. The source material was peripheral blood. The CDR3 nucleotides read TGTGCCAGCAGCGGACGAGCGGGAGGCCCGGGGGACGAGCAGTACTTC. It codes for CASSGRAGGPGDEQYF.